These T cell receptor beta chains were read from a single sample in a study of T-cell reconstitution after alpha-beta-depleted transplantation in children. TCRdb itself ran the PCR reads through MiXCR, one entry per CDR3 protein. The sample has some 72,000 distinct CDR3 sequences; approximately 7.3% are singletons. The specimen was PBMCs from the stem cell graft donor, collected from the stem cell graft. These receptors were collected from a human donor who donated a stem cell graft to a child with acute lymphoblastic leukemia. Each CDR3 is given with its conserved first and last residue. Fields, in order: V gene, J gene, clone size, D gene, CDR3 DNA, CDR3 protein. D genes are given only for firm matches. Only some rows state a clone size, as once, few, many or a class for expanded clones.

V gene: TRBV5-6
J gene: TRBJ2-7
clone size: NA
D gene: TRBD1
CDR3 DNA: TGTGCCAGCAGCTACCCGACAGGGGGCGATGGCGAGCAGTACTTC
CDR3 protein: CASSYPTGGDGEQYF

V gene: TRBV5-6
J gene: TRBJ2-5
clone size: many
D gene: NA
CDR3 DNA: TGTGCCAGCAGCCCAATACGGCGGGGTGGCGAGACCCAGTACTTC
CDR3 protein: CASSPIRRGGETQYF

V gene: TRBV5-1
J gene: TRBJ1-2
clone size: few
D gene: NA
CDR3 DNA: TGCGCCAGCAGCTTGAATTCCGGGGACGGCTACACCTTC
CDR3 protein: CASSLNSGDGYTF

V gene: TRBV7-9
J gene: TRBJ2-7
clone size: many
D gene: NA
CDR3 DNA: TGTGCCAGCAGCTGGACCGAGAGCTCCTACGAGCAGTACTTC
CDR3 protein: CASSWTESSYEQYF

V gene: TRBV20-1
J gene: TRBJ2-1
clone size: NA
D gene: TRBD1
CDR3 DNA: TGCAGTGCTCCTGTCGACAGGGTGTCTCATGAGCAGTTCTTC
CDR3 protein: CSAPVDRVSHEQFF

V gene: TRBV6-5
J gene: TRBJ1-2
clone size: NA
D gene: TRBD1
CDR3 DNA: TGTGCCAGCAGTTACTCAGGGACAGGGATTGGTGGCTACACCTTC
CDR3 protein: CASSYSGTGIGGYTF

V gene: TRBV4-1
J gene: TRBJ1-2
clone size: many
D gene: NA
CDR3 DNA: TGCGCCAGCAGCCAAGACAGGAAAGACTATGGCTACACCTTC
CDR3 protein: CASSQDRKDYGYTF

V gene: TRBV19
J gene: TRBJ2-7
clone size: many
D gene: TRBD1
CDR3 DNA: TGTGCCGACCGGGACAGAGCCTACGAGCAGTACTTC
CDR3 protein: CADRDRAYEQYF

V gene: TRBV20-1
J gene: TRBJ2-4
clone size: few
D gene: NA
CDR3 DNA: TGCAGTGCTAGAGATGCGGGGACTGGAAGCATTCAGTACTTC
CDR3 protein: CSARDAGTGSIQYF

V gene: TRBV7-6
J gene: TRBJ2-7
clone size: NA
D gene: NA
CDR3 DNA: TGTGCCAGCAGCTTAGATCCAGGGATCTCCGAGCAGTACTTC
CDR3 protein: CASSLDPGISEQYF

V gene: TRBV10-3
J gene: TRBJ1-5
clone size: many
D gene: NA
CDR3 DNA: TGTGCCATCAGTTGGGAGAATAATCAGCCCCAGCATTTT
CDR3 protein: CAISWENNQPQHF

V gene: TRBV9
J gene: TRBJ2-7
clone size: many
D gene: TRBD2
CDR3 DNA: TGTGCCAGCAGCGATACTAGCGGGGGATACGAGCAGTACTTC
CDR3 protein: CASSDTSGGYEQYF

V gene: TRBV5-4
J gene: TRBJ2-1
clone size: few
D gene: TRBD1
CDR3 DNA: TGTGCCAGCAGCTTCCCCAAGACAGGGGGTTCCAGCGATGAGCAGTTCTTC
CDR3 protein: CASSFPKTGGSSDEQFF

V gene: TRBV18
J gene: TRBJ1-4
clone size: few
D gene: NA
CDR3 DNA: TGTGCCAGCTCACCTGAGGGAGGAGAAAAACTGTTTTTT
CDR3 protein: CASSPEGGEKLFF

V gene: TRBV27
J gene: TRBJ1-5
clone size: NA
D gene: TRBD1
CDR3 DNA: TGTGCCAGCAGCCACCGAACAGGGGGTCTGAATCAGCCCCAGCATTTT
CDR3 protein: CASSHRTGGLNQPQHF

V gene: TRBV18
J gene: TRBJ2-5
clone size: few
D gene: TRBD2
CDR3 DNA: TGTGCCAGCTCACCGTCGGGGGGAAGGGAGACCCAGTACTTC
CDR3 protein: CASSPSGGRETQYF

V gene: TRBV5-1
J gene: TRBJ2-7
clone size: many
D gene: NA
CDR3 DNA: TGCGCCAGCAGCTTTACAGGGAGTTCCTACGAGCAGTACTTC
CDR3 protein: CASSFTGSSYEQYF

V gene: TRBV9
J gene: TRBJ1-4
clone size: NA
D gene: NA
CDR3 DNA: TGTGCCAGCAGCGGAACGAGGGGTAATGAAAAACTGTTTTTT
CDR3 protein: CASSGTRGNEKLFF

V gene: TRBV27
J gene: TRBJ2-2
clone size: many
D gene: NA
CDR3 DNA: TGTGCCAGCAGTTTAGGGCCCTTTAACACCGGGGAGCTGTTTTTT
CDR3 protein: CASSLGPFNTGELFF

V gene: TRBV7-9
J gene: TRBJ2-3
clone size: many
D gene: NA
CDR3 DNA: TGTGCCAGCAGCTTAGCGTTGTCAGATACGCAGTATTTT
CDR3 protein: CASSLALSDTQYF

V gene: TRBV20-1
J gene: TRBJ2-3
clone size: many
D gene: NA
CDR3 DNA: TGCAGTGCTAGAGCCCTGGGACACCAGGAGGCAGATACGCAGTATTTT
CDR3 protein: CSARALGHQEADTQYF

V gene: TRBV28
J gene: TRBJ1-3
clone size: few
D gene: NA
CDR3 DNA: TGTGCCAGCAGTGCGCAAATGGTCTCAGGTGGAAACACCATATATTTT
CDR3 protein: CASSAQMVSGGNTIYF

V gene: TRBV12-3/TRBV12-4
J gene: TRBJ2-1
clone size: many
D gene: TRBD2
CDR3 DNA: TGTGCCAGCAGTAAGCCCCGACTAGCGGACTCCTACAATGAGCAGTTCTTC
CDR3 protein: CASSKPRLADSYNEQFF

V gene: TRBV18
J gene: TRBJ2-3
clone size: many
D gene: TRBD2
CDR3 DNA: TGTGCCAGCTCACCGCCCGGGACTAGCGGGAGAGATACGCAGTATTTT
CDR3 protein: CASSPPGTSGRDTQYF

V gene: TRBV9
J gene: TRBJ2-3
clone size: many
D gene: TRBD2
CDR3 DNA: TGTGCCAGCAGCGTCTCTAGCGGGGGAGATACGCAGTATTTT
CDR3 protein: CASSVSSGGDTQYF

V gene: TRBV2
J gene: TRBJ2-2
clone size: many
D gene: NA
CDR3 DNA: TGTGCCAGCAGAGAAACAGGGTCCTACACCGGGGAGCTGTTTTTT
CDR3 protein: CASRETGSYTGELFF

V gene: TRBV6-1
J gene: TRBJ2-1
clone size: NA
D gene: TRBD2
CDR3 DNA: TGTGCCAGCAGCCCTACCAACCTACTAGCGGGAGTAGGTGTTGAGCAGTTCTTC
CDR3 protein: CASSPTNLLAGVGVEQFF

V gene: TRBV7-2
J gene: TRBJ2-1
clone size: many
D gene: NA
CDR3 DNA: TGTGCCAGCATCTCAAGGTTGGCCTCACTCTTCAATGAGCAGTTCTTC
CDR3 protein: CASISRLASLFNEQFF

V gene: TRBV21-1
J gene: TRBJ2-3
clone size: many
D gene: NA
CDR3 DNA: TGTGCCAGCGCTGCGAGGGGCCGGCTAGCGGGGCCACCTAGCACAGATACGCAGTATTTT
CDR3 protein: CASAARGRLAGPPSTDTQYF

V gene: TRBV4-2
J gene: TRBJ2-7
clone size: many
D gene: TRBD2
CDR3 DNA: TGTGCCAGCAGCCAAGATGGAGCGGGGGGGCCTCGGGAGCAGTACTTC
CDR3 protein: CASSQDGAGGPREQYF

V gene: TRBV29-1
J gene: TRBJ1-1
clone size: many
D gene: NA
CDR3 DNA: TGCAGCGTCGTGGGGGTAACGGGGAACATGAACACTGAAGCTTTCTTT
CDR3 protein: CSVVGVTGNMNTEAFF

V gene: TRBV27
J gene: TRBJ2-7
clone size: many
D gene: NA
CDR3 DNA: TGTGCCAGCAGTTTATTCTCCTTGACACAAACACCCTACGAGCAGTACTTC
CDR3 protein: CASSLFSLTQTPYEQYF

V gene: TRBV6-2/TRBV6-3
J gene: TRBJ2-1
clone size: many
D gene: TRBD2
CDR3 DNA: TGTGCCAGCAGGAGTGGGCTAGCGGGGCCCCCCTACAATGAGCAGTTCTTC
CDR3 protein: CASRSGLAGPPYNEQFF

V gene: TRBV29-1
J gene: TRBJ2-5
clone size: many
D gene: NA
CDR3 DNA: TGCAGCGTTGAGTCTGTCGCGGAGACCCAGTACTTC
CDR3 protein: CSVESVAETQYF

V gene: TRBV20-1
J gene: TRBJ2-7
clone size: NA
D gene: TRBD1
CDR3 DNA: TGCAGTGTTATACCGCGACAGGGCCTCTCCTACGAGCAGTACTTC
CDR3 protein: CSVIPRQGLSYEQYF

V gene: TRBV12-3/TRBV12-4
J gene: TRBJ1-1
clone size: many
D gene: NA
CDR3 DNA: TGTGCCAGCAGTTTAGGCGGGAAGAACACTGAAGCTTTCTTT
CDR3 protein: CASSLGGKNTEAFF

V gene: TRBV7-3
J gene: TRBJ2-3
clone size: many
D gene: NA
CDR3 DNA: TGTGCCAGCAGTCTTAAAGGGGCCACAGATACGCAGTATTTT
CDR3 protein: CASSLKGATDTQYF

V gene: TRBV28
J gene: TRBJ2-3
clone size: many
D gene: TRBD1
CDR3 DNA: TGTGCCAGCAGTTTAAGAGGGGGCGGTAGTTTCGCGGCGCAGTATTTT
CDR3 protein: CASSLRGGGSFAAQYF

V gene: TRBV7-9
J gene: TRBJ2-7
clone size: few
D gene: NA
CDR3 DNA: TGTGCCAGCAGCTTAACGCCTGGGTACGAGCATTACTTC
CDR3 protein: CASSLTPGYEHYF

V gene: TRBV11-2
J gene: TRBJ1-6
clone size: NA
D gene: TRBD1
CDR3 DNA: TGTGCCAGCAGCTTCAGGGACAGGGGGTCACCCCTCCACTTT
CDR3 protein: CASSFRDRGSPLHF

V gene: TRBV18
J gene: TRBJ2-1
clone size: NA
D gene: TRBD2
CDR3 DNA: TGTGCCAGCTCACCGGGGCGGGAGTTCGATGAGCAGTTCTTC
CDR3 protein: CASSPGREFDEQFF

V gene: TRBV12-3/TRBV12-4
J gene: TRBJ2-4
clone size: many
D gene: NA
CDR3 DNA: TGTGCCAGCAGTCCCGCCCGGGTTTCAGCCAAAAACATTCAGTACTTC
CDR3 protein: CASSPARVSAKNIQYF

V gene: TRBV20-1
J gene: TRBJ1-1
clone size: many
D gene: NA
CDR3 DNA: TGCAGTGCTAGAGTCTCCGGGGCCGGGGCTGAAGCTTTCTTT
CDR3 protein: CSARVSGAGAEAFF

V gene: TRBV6-5
J gene: TRBJ2-5
clone size: many
D gene: TRBD2
CDR3 DNA: TGTGCCAGCAGTCCTGGGGGACTAGCTAAAGAGACCCAGTACTTC
CDR3 protein: CASSPGGLAKETQYF

V gene: TRBV7-9
J gene: TRBJ2-3
clone size: NA
D gene: NA
CDR3 DNA: TGTGCCAGCAGATTTGCGGTAACAGGGGAGGGCACAGATACGCAGTATTTT
CDR3 protein: CASRFAVTGEGTDTQYF

V gene: TRBV3-1
J gene: TRBJ1-2
clone size: many
D gene: TRBD1
CDR3 DNA: TGTGCCAGCAGCCAAGATAAAGGACAGGGTGGCTACACCTTC
CDR3 protein: CASSQDKGQGGYTF

V gene: TRBV4-1
J gene: TRBJ2-7
clone size: few
D gene: TRBD2
CDR3 DNA: TGCGCCAGCATCCACCCCGGGACTAGCGGGTACGAGCAGTACTTC
CDR3 protein: CASIHPGTSGYEQYF

V gene: TRBV12-3/TRBV12-4
J gene: TRBJ1-6
clone size: many
D gene: NA
CDR3 DNA: TGTGCCAGCAGTTTAACCCTTTATTTCGAACCCCTCCACTTT
CDR3 protein: CASSLTLYFEPLHF

V gene: TRBV5-1
J gene: TRBJ1-4
clone size: few
D gene: NA
CDR3 DNA: TGCGCCAGCAGCCTGGGGGCGGCAGCCCAAAATGAAAAACTGTTTTTT
CDR3 protein: CASSLGAAAQNEKLFF

V gene: TRBV7-9
J gene: TRBJ2-1
clone size: many
D gene: NA
CDR3 DNA: TGTGCCAGCAGCTTAGTGGGTTATAGCGATGGAGATGAGCAGTTCTTC
CDR3 protein: CASSLVGYSDGDEQFF

V gene: TRBV7-3
J gene: TRBJ2-1
clone size: many
D gene: TRBD2
CDR3 DNA: TGTGCCAGCAGCAATGGAGCGGGAGGCCCGTACAATGAGCAGTTCTTC
CDR3 protein: CASSNGAGGPYNEQFF

V gene: TRBV7-8
J gene: TRBJ1-1
clone size: few
D gene: NA
CDR3 DNA: TGTGCCAGCAGCTCACGATGGGGGAACACTGAAGCTTTCTTT
CDR3 protein: CASSSRWGNTEAFF

V gene: TRBV7-6
J gene: TRBJ2-1
clone size: few
D gene: NA
CDR3 DNA: TGTGCCAGCAGCTTAAGGGGCGCGGGACTGTCCTACAATGAGCAGTTCTTC
CDR3 protein: CASSLRGAGLSYNEQFF

V gene: TRBV6-5
J gene: TRBJ2-5
clone size: many
D gene: TRBD2
CDR3 DNA: TGTGCCAGCAGTTACGTACCGGGACTAGGGCAAGAGACCCAGTACTTC
CDR3 protein: CASSYVPGLGQETQYF

V gene: TRBV20-1
J gene: TRBJ2-1
clone size: many
D gene: TRBD1
CDR3 DNA: TGCAGTGCTCCCCAGGGGGCAAACAACAATGAGCAGTTCTTC
CDR3 protein: CSAPQGANNNEQFF

V gene: TRBV7-2
J gene: TRBJ2-3
clone size: many
D gene: NA
CDR3 DNA: TGTGCCAGCGGGCTTAAGGGGGATAATACGCAGTATTTT
CDR3 protein: CASGLKGDNTQYF

V gene: TRBV11-2
J gene: TRBJ2-7
clone size: many
D gene: TRBD1
CDR3 DNA: TGTGCCAGCAGCCCCGACAGGGGCGAGCAGTACTTC
CDR3 protein: CASSPDRGEQYF